This TCR beta chain came from a study of shared clonotypes between healthy human individuals. Concerning this clone: Its specificity is not known.

Deletions cut 6 bases from V and 3 bases from J, with 14 bases between. This CDR3 has 14 residues. Germline V gene sequence: CDR1 LNHDA, CDR2 SQIVND (reference sequence). The genomic DNA of each subset was split evenly across several immunoSEQ plates. The authors loaded 200 ng DNA, 28,000 or so T cell genomes, into sorted-subset replicate PCRs. The table came from immunoSEQ multiplex PCR; TCRdb's copy has only in-frame clones and leaves some out. The sample includes some 1.1 million clones, roughly 77% of them seen just once. Regarding the study as a whole: Only blood underwent sampling, and tissue repertoires likely differ.

The J gene is TRBJ1-1, the V gene TRBV19; D unclear. Material for sequencing was memory CD4+ T cells from PBMCs. The subset: CD45RA-negative fraction. The TCR originated in a man younger than 35 in good health. Some clones in this sample may be carry-over from other donors' samples. The CDR3 sequence is CASRGRARDTEAFF. DNA for the CDR3: TGTGCCAGTAGGGGGAGGGCACGAGACACTGAAGCTTTCTTT.